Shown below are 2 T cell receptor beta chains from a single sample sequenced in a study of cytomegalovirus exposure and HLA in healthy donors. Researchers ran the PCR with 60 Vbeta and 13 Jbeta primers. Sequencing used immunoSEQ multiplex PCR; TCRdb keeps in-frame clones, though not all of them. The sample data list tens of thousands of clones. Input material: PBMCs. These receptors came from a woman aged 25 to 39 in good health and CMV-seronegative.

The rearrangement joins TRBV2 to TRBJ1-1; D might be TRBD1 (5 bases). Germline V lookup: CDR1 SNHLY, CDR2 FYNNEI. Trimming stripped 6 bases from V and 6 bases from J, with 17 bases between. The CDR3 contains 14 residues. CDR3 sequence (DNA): TGTGCCAGCAGGGCAGGGTGGCTCGAGCCTGAAGCTTTCTTT. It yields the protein CASRAGWLEPEAFF.

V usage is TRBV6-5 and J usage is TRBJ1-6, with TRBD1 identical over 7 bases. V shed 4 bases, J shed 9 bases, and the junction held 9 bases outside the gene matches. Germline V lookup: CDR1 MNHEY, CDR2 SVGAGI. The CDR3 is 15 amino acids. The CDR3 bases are TGTGCCAGCAGTTTCGGGAAGGGGGCTGGTTCACCCCTCCACTTT. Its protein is CASSFGKGAGSPLHF.